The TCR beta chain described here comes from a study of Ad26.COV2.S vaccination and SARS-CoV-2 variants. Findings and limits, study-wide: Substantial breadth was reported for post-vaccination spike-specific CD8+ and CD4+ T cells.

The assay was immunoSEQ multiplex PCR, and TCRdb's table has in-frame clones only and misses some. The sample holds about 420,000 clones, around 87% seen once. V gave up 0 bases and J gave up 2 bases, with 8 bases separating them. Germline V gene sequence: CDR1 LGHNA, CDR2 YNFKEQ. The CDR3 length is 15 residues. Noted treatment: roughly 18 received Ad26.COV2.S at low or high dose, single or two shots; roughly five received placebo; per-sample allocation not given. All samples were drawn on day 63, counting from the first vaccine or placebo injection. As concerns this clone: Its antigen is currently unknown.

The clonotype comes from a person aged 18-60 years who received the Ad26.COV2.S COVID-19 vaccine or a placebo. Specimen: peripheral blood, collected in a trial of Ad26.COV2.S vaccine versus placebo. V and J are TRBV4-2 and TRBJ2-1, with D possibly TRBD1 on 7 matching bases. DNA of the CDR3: TGTGCCAGCAGCCAAGACAGGGGGGCCTACAATGAGCAGTTCTTC. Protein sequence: CASSQDRGAYNEQFF.